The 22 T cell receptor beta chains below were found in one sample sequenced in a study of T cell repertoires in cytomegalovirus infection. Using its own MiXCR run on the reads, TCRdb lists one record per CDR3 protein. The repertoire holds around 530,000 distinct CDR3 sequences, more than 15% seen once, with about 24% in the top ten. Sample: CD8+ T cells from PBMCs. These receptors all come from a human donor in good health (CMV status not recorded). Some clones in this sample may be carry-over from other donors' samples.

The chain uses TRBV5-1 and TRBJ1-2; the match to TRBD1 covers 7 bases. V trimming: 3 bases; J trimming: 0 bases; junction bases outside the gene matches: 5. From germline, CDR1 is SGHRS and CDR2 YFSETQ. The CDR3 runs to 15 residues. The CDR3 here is CASSWGTASNYGYTF. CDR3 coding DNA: TGCGCCAGCAGCTGGGGGACAGCTTCTAACTATGGCTACACCTTC.

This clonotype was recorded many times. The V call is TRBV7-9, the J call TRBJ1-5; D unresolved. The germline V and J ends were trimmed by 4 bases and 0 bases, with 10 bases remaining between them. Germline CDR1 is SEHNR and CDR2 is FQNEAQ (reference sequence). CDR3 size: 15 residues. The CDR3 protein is CASSSDETSNQPQHF. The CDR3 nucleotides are TGTGCCAGCAGCTCGGACGAGACTAGCAATCAGCCCCAGCATTTT.

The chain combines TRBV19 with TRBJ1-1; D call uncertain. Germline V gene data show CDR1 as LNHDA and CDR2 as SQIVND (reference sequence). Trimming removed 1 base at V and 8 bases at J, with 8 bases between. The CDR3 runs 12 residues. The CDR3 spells CASSIARGEAFF. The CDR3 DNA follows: TGTGCCAGTAGTATAGCCCGAGGGGAAGCTTTCTTT. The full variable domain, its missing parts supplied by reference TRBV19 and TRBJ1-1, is DGGITQSPKYLFRKEGQNVTLSCEQNLNHDAMYWYRQDPGQGLRLIYYSQIVNDFQKGDIAEGYSVSREKKESFPLTVTSAQKNPTAFYLCASSIARGEAFFGQGTRLTVV.

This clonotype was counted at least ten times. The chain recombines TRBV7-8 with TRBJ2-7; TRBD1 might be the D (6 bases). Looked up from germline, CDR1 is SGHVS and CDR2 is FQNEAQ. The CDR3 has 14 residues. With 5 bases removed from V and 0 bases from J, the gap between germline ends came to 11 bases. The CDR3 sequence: CASSDTGSSYEQYF. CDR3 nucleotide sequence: TGTGCCAGCAGCGACACAGGGAGCTCCTACGAGCAGTACTTC. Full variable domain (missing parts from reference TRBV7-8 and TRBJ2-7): GAGVSQSPRYKVAKRGQDVALRCDPISGHVSLFWYQQALGQGPEFLTYFQNEAQLDKSGLPSDRFFAERPEGSVSTLKIQRTQQEDSAVYLCASSDTGSSYEQYFGPGTRLTVT.

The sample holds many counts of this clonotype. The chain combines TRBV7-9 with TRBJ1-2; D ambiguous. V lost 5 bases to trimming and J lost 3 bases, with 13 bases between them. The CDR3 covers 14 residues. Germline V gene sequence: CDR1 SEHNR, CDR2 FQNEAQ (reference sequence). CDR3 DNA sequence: TGTGCCAGCAGCCCATTACGTGGGGACTATGGCTACACCTTC. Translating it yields CASSPLRGDYGYTF.

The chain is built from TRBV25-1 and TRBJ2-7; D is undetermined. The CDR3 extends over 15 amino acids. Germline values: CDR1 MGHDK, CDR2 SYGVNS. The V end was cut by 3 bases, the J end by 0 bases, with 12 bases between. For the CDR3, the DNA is TGTGCCAGCAGTGATATATGGGATAACTCCTACGAGCAGTACTTC. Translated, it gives CASSDIWDNSYEQYF.

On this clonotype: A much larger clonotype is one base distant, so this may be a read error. CDR3 sequence reads: CARSIGQYEAFF. The DNA for the CDR3 is TGTGCCAGGAGTATTGGGCAGTATGAAGCTTTCTTT. The chain is built from TRBV19 and TRBJ1-1; no reliable D call. The CDR3 sequence is 12 residues long. Germline CDR1 LNHDA, CDR2 SQIVND (reference sequence).

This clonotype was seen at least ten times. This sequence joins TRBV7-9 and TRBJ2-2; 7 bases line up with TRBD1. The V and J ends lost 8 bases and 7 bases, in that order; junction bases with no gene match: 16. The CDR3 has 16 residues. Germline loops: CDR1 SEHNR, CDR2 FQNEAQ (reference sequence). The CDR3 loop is CASYPAPGGDGGELFF. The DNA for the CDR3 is TGTGCCAGCTACCCGGCGCCAGGGGGTGACGGCGGGGAGCTGTTTTTT.

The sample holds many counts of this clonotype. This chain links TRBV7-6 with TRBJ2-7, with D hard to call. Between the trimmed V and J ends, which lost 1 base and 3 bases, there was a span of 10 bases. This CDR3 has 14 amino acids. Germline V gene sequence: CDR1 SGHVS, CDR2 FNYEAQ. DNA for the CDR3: TGTGCCAGCAGCTTAGGTAGGGTTCACTACGAGCAGTACTTC. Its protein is CASSLGRVHYEQYF.

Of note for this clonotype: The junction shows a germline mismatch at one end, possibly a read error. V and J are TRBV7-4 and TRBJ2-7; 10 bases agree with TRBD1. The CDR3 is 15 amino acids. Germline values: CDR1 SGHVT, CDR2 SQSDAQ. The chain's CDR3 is CTSSLRDRGTYEQYF. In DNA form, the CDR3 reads TGTACCAGCAGCTTAAGGGACAGGGGCACCTACGAGCAGTACTTC. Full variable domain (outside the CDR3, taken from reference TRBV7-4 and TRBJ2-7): GAGVSQSPRYKVAKRGRDVALRCDSISGHVTLYWYRQTLGQGSEVLTYSQSDAQRDKSGRPSGRFSAERPERSVSTLKIQRTEQGDSAVYLCTSSLRDRGTYEQYFGPGTRLTVT.

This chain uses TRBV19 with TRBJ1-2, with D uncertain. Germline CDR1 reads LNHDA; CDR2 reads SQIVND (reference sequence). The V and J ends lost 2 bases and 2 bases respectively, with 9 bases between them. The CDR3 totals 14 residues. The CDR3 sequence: CASSIRQQNYGYTF. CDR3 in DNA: TGTGCCAGTAGTATAAGGCAACAGAACTATGGCTACACCTTC.

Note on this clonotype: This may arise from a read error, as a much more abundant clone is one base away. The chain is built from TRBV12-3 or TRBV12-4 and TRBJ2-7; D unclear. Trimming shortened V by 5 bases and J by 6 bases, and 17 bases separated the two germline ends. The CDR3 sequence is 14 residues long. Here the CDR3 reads CASSPGLLPSEQYF. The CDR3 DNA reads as TGTGCCAGCAGTCCTGGGTTGCTCCCGTCCGAGCAGTACTTC.

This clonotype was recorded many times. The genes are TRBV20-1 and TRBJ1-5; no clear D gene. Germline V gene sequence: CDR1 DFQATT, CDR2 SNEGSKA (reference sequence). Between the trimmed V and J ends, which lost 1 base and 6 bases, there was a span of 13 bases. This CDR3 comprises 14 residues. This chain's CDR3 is CSARGAGWGQPQHF. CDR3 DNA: TGCAGTGCTAGAGGGGCAGGTTGGGGTCAGCCCCAGCATTTT.

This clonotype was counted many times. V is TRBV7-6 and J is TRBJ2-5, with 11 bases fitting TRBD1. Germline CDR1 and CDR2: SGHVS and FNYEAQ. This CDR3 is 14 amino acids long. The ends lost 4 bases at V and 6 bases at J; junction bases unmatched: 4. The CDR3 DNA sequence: TGTGCCAGCAGCTCGGGACAGGGGGAGCAGACCCAGTACTTC. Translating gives CASSSGQGEQTQYF.

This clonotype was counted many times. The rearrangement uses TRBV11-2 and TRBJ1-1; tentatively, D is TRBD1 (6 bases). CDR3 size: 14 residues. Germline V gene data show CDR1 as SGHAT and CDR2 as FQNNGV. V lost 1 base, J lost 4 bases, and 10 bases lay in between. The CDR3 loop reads CASSLVGGATEAFF. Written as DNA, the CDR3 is TGTGCCAGCAGCTTAGTAGGGGGGGCCACTGAAGCTTTCTTT.

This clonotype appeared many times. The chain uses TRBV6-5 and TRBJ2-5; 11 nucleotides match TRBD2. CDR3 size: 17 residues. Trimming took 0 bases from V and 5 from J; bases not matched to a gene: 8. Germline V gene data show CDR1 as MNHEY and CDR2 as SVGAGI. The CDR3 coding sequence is TGTGCCAGCAGTTACTCCGCTAGCGGGGGGCTGGGGGAGACCCAGTACTTC. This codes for CASSYSASGGLGETQYF.

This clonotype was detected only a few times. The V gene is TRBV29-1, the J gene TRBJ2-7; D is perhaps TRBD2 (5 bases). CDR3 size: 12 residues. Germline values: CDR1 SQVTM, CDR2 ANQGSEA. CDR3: CSAFESGNEQYF. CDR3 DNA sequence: TGCAGTGCGTTCGAGTCGGGAAACGAGCAGTACTTC.

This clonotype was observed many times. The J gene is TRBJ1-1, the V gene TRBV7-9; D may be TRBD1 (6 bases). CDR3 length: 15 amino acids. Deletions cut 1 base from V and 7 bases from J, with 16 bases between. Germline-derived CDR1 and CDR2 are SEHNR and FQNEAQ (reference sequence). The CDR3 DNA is TGTGCCAGCAGCTTAGAGGGGGGAATTGGGGGTGAAGCTTTCTTT. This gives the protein CASSLEGGIGGEAFF.

CDR3 DNA sequence: TGCAGCGTCCCGACTAGCGAGAGCTCCTACAATGAGCAGTTCTTC. It specifies CSVPTSESSYNEQFF. V usage is TRBV29-1 and J usage is TRBJ2-1, with 8 bases that match TRBD2. Germline CDR1 and CDR2: SQVTM and ANQGSEA. Germline trimming cut 6 bases from V and 0 bases from J; bases unmatched to any gene: 7. This CDR3 is 15 amino acids long.

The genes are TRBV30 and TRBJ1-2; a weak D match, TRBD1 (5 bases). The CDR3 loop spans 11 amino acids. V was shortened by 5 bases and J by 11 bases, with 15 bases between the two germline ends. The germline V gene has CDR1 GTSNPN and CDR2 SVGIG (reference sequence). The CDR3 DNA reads TGTGCCTGGGATCAGGGTTGGGATTACACCTTC. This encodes CAWDQGWDYTF.

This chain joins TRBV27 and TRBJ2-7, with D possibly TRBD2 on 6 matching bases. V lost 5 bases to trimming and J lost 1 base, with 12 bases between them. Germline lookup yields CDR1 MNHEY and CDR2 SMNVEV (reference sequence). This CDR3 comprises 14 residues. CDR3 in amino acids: CASSMEGSSYEQYF. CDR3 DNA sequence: TGTGCCAGCAGTATGGAGGGGTCTTCCTACGAGCAGTACTTC.

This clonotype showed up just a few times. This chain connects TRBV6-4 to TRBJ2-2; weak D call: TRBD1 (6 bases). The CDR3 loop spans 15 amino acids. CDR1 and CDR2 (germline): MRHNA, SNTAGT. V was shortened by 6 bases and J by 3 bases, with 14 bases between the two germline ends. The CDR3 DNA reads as TGTGCCAGCAGCGCACAGGGAACGGACACCGGGGAGCTGTTTTTT. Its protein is CASSAQGTDTGELFF.